Below are 21 T cell receptor beta chains sequenced from a single sample in a study of blood T cell repertoires in COVID-19. Data came from immunoSEQ multiplex PCR; TCRdb stores just in-frame clones and leaves some out. The data show about 130,000 clones, under 85% seen once. The material sequenced was peripheral blood. The receptors originated from a man in his sixties with acute or convalescent COVID-19.

The rearrangement joins TRBV19 to TRBJ2-3; TRBD2 agrees at 8 bases. J gave up 2 bases and V 3 bases, and 16 bases lay outside the gene matches. CDR3 size: 19 residues. The germline V gene encodes CDR1 LNHDA and CDR2 SQIVND (reference sequence). The chain's CDR3 is CASSIHGRASFSDTDTQYF. CDR3 coding DNA: TGTGCCAGTAGTATCCACGGGAGGGCCTCATTCAGCGACACAGATACGCAGTATTTT.

This sequence joins TRBV13 and TRBJ1-1; 7 bases align to TRBD1. The V gene's germline CDR1 is PRHDT and CDR2 FYEKMQ (reference sequence). V shed 5 bases, J shed 0 bases, and the junction held 3 bases outside the gene matches. The CDR3 loop spans 14 amino acids. The CDR3 nucleotides read TGTGCCAGCAGCCTGGGACAGTTGAACACTGAAGCTTTCTTT. As protein: CASSLGQLNTEAFF.

The rearrangement links TRBV11-2 to TRBJ1-1; TRBD1 aligns across 9 bases. CDR1 SGHAT and CDR2 FQNNGV come from the germline V gene. With 5 bases clipped from V and 1 base from J, the junction kept 8 bases outside the gene matches. The CDR3 runs 16 residues. In DNA form, the CDR3 reads TGTGCCAGCAGCGCCCGGACAGGGGCTGGGAACACTGAAGCTTTCTTT. This codes for CASSARTGAGNTEAFF.

This clone was detected only once. The chain uses TRBV5-1 and TRBJ1-1, with 9 bases that match TRBD1. CDR3 size: 17 residues. J gave up 6 bases and V 4 bases, and 16 bases lay outside the gene matches. In germline, CDR1 is SGHRS, CDR2 YFSETQ. DNA of the CDR3: TGCGCCAGCAGCCCTGGACAGGGGCCCCCTCGGGTCGCTGAAGCTTTCTTT. It encodes CASSPGQGPPRVAEAFF.

This clone was seen a few times. This chain joins TRBV5-1 and TRBJ2-7; 7 bases are shared with TRBD1. Germline-derived CDR1 and CDR2 are SGHRS and YFSETQ. CDR3 length equals 15 residues. After removal of 4 bases from V and 4 bases from J, the junction contained 11 bases not matched to a gene. The chain's CDR3 is CASSLDTGTAYEQYF. In nucleotides, the CDR3 is TGCGCCAGCAGCCTGGACACCGGGACAGCTTACGAGCAGTACTTC.

The CDR3 loop reads CAWSGGQRNTGELFF. CDR3 sequence (DNA): TGTGCCTGGAGTGGGGGACAGCGGAACACCGGGGAGCTGTTTTTT. The V gene is TRBV30, the J gene TRBJ2-2, with 7 bases aligning to TRBD1. Germline CDR1 and CDR2: GTSNPN and SVGIG (reference sequence). With 1 base clipped from V and 1 base from J, the junction kept 3 bases outside the gene matches. This CDR3 spans 15 amino acids.

The chain combines TRBV5-1 with TRBJ1-1, with 9 bases identical to TRBD1. This CDR3 comprises 14 residues. The germline V gene encodes CDR1 SGHRS and CDR2 YFSETQ. V was pared by 3 bases and J by 3 bases, with 3 bases of the junction left unmatched. CDR3 amino acids: CASSSQGADTEAFF. Here the CDR3 DNA reads TGCGCCAGCAGCTCACAGGGGGCGGACACTGAAGCTTTCTTT.

The chain carries TRBV5-1 and TRBJ2-7, with 7 bases matching TRBD1. This CDR3 has 14 residues. CDR1 SGHRS and CDR2 YFSETQ come from the germline V gene. J lost 6 bases, V lost 5 bases, and 11 bases had no gene match. CDR3 residues: CASSRRTGPREQYF. The CDR3 nucleotides are TGCGCCAGCAGTCGAAGGACAGGACCTCGCGAGCAGTACTTC.

The V and J genes are TRBV3-1 (or the pseudogene TRBV3-2) and TRBJ2-3, with D perhaps matching TRBD2 (6 bases). Germline values: CDR1 LGHDT, CDR2 YNNKEL (reference sequence). The V end was cut by 4 bases, the J end by 2 bases, with 10 bases between. CDR3 length: 14 residues. This CDR3 is CASSRQRATDTQYF. CDR3 nucleotide sequence: TGTGCCAGCAGCCGACAGCGGGCCACAGATACGCAGTATTTT.

This clone appeared once. CDR3 sequence reads: CASKKQGSGANVLTF. The DNA for the CDR3 is TGTGCCAGTAAGAAACAGGGATCTGGGGCCAACGTCCTGACTTTC. This chain connects TRBV19 to TRBJ2-6; D is possibly TRBD1 (6 bases). The CDR3 covers 15 residues. V gave up 7 bases and J gave up 1 base, with 11 bases separating them. The germline CDR1 and CDR2 sequences are LNHDA and SQIVND (reference sequence).

The rearrangement links TRBV30 to TRBJ2-1, with D possibly matching TRBD2 (7 bases). Germline V gives CDR1 GTSNPN, CDR2 SVGIG (reference sequence). Trimming removed 5 bases at V and 0 bases at J, with 29 bases between. This CDR3 has 20 amino acids. CDR3 sequence: CAWGGQAFGLADRSYNEQFF. In DNA, the CDR3 is TGTGCCTGGGGGGGCCAAGCTTTTGGGCTAGCGGACCGCTCCTACAATGAGCAGTTCTTC.

This rearrangement joins TRBV6-1 to TRBJ1-4; D remains ambiguous. Germline CDR1 and CDR2: MNHNS and SASEGT. Trimming removed 4 bases at V and 4 bases at J, with 19 bases between. The CDR3 covers 17 residues. The CDR3 protein is CASSVHYSPFDNEKLFF. CDR3 sequence (DNA): TGTGCCAGCAGTGTGCACTATTCGCCGTTTGATAATGAAAAACTGTTTTTT.

The rearrangement links TRBV7-9 to TRBJ2-5; D might be TRBD2 (5 bases). The CDR3 consists of 15 residues. Germline CDR1 is SEHNR and CDR2 is FQNEAQ (reference sequence). Between the trimmed V and J ends, which lost 5 bases and 1 base, there was a span of 14 bases. CDR3 in DNA: TGTGCCAGCAGCCCCAAGCGGCGGGTCCAAGAGACCCAGTACTTC. Its protein product is CASSPKRRVQETQYF.

In its sample, this clone was seen once. This chain links TRBV25-1 with TRBJ2-7, with D perhaps matching TRBD2 (6 bases). This CDR3 contains 14 residues. CDR1 and CDR2 (germline): MGHDK, SYGVNS. The germline V and J ends were trimmed by 7 bases and 0 bases, with 13 bases remaining between them. CDR3 loop: CASKSAGSSYEQYF. Written as DNA, the CDR3 is TGTGCCAGCAAATCGGCGGGAAGCTCCTACGAGCAGTACTTC.

This chain connects TRBV5-1 to TRBJ2-1; TRBD2 matches 16 bases. Germline CDR1 SGHRS, CDR2 YFSETQ. This CDR3 is built from 20 residues. Trimming took 0 bases from V and 5 from J; bases not matched to a gene: 11. CDR3 loop: CASSLAPPGLAGGQDNEQFF. DNA of the CDR3: TGCGCCAGCAGCTTGGCGCCACCGGGACTAGCGGGAGGGCAGGACAATGAGCAGTTCTTC.

This chain joins TRBV12-3 or TRBV12-4 and TRBJ1-1, with 8 bases fitting TRBD1. The CDR3 runs 13 residues. J lost 7 bases, V lost 7 bases, and 8 bases had no gene match. The CDR3 DNA sequence: TGTGCCAGCACCCAGACAGGGGTTAGTGAAGCTTTCTTT. Residues: CASTQTGVSEAFF.

This clone occurred many times. As DNA, the CDR3 is TGTGCCAGCAGGCTGACAGGGGCGCACGAGCAGTACTTC. Translating it yields CASRLTGAHEQYF. This chain links TRBV27 with TRBJ2-7; the match to TRBD1 covers 8 bases. The ends lost 6 bases at V and 5 bases at J; junction bases unmatched: 6. The CDR3 length is 13 residues. Germline CDR1 MNHEY, CDR2 SMNVEV (reference sequence).

This chain uses TRBV2 with TRBJ1-5; 9 positions match TRBD1. V lost 5 bases to trimming and J lost 8 bases; unmatched junction nucleotides: 7. The CDR3 loop spans 14 amino acids. CDR1 SNHLY and CDR2 FYNNEI come from the germline V gene. The CDR3 DNA reads TGTGCCAGCAGTAGCGGACAGGGGCGGGAGCCCCAGCATTTT. The encoded protein is CASSSGQGREPQHF.

Here the CDR3 DNA reads TGTGCCAGCAGCTTTGGAGGGCGTAGCTCCTACAATGAGCAGTTCTTC. It specifies CASSFGGRSSYNEQFF. This chain connects TRBV5-4 to TRBJ2-1, with D maybe TRBD2 (6 bases). Trimming removed 2 bases from V and 0 bases from J, with 12 bases in between. CDR1 is SGHNT and CDR2 is YYREEE in the germline V gene (reference sequence). There are 16 residues in the CDR3.

The count of this clone is one. The rearrangement uses TRBV6-2 or TRBV6-3 and TRBJ1-2, with D possibly TRBD1 on 6 matching bases. Trimming took off 2 bases at V and 6 bases at J, with 10 bases between the two ends. The CDR3 is made up of 13 amino acids. Germline-derived CDR1 and CDR2 are MNHEY and SVGEGT. This CDR3 reads CASSYQGRDGYTF. The CDR3 DNA follows: TGTGCCAGCAGTTACCAGGGGCGGGATGGCTACACCTTC.

The V call is TRBV5-1, the J call TRBJ2-2; maybe TRBD1 (6 bases). The V and J ends lost 6 bases and 0 bases respectively, with 15 bases between them. CDR1 and CDR2 (germline): SGHRS, YFSETQ. This CDR3 contains 16 residues. The CDR3 DNA reads as TGCGCCAGCAAGTTGGGGGCAACTACGAACACCGGGGAGCTGTTTTTT. This sequence encodes CASKLGATTNTGELFF.